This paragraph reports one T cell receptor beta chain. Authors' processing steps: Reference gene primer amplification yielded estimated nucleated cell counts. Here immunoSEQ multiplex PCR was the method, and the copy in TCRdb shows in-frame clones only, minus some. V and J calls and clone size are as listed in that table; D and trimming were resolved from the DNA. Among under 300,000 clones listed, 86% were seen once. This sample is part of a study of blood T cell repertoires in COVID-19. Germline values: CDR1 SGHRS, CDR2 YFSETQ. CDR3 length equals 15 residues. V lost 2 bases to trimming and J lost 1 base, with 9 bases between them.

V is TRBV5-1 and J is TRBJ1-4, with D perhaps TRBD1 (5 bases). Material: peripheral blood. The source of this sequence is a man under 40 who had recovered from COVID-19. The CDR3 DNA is TGCGCCAGCAGCTTCGTGGGGGGAACTAATGAAAAACTGTTTTTT. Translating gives CASSFVGGTNEKLFF.